A selection of T cell receptor beta chains follows, all from one sample in a study of T cells after posttransplantation cyclophosphamide. Here immunoSEQ multiplex PCR was the method, and the copy in TCRdb shows in-frame clones only, minus some. The sample has approximately 4,000 clones, over 85% seen once. The material sequenced was naive CD4+ T cells sorted from PBMCs. The receptor set was obtained from a man in his forties or fifties. CDR3s include the opening cysteine and the closing phenylalanine or tryptophan.

TRBV9	TRBJ2-3	CASSLRPLAPLISDTQYF
TRBV4-3	TRBJ2-1	CASSQDPLAEQRTYNEQFF
TRBV19	TRBJ1-5	CASIPRQGNQPQHF
TRBV6-1	TRBJ1-4	CASSERGAGEKLFF
TRBV27	TRBJ2-7	CASSFWDRGYEQYF
TRBV19	TRBJ2-6	CASSIAPTAFSGANVLTF
TRBV5-1	TRBJ2-5	CASSGTGQETQYF
TRBV5-4	TRBJ2-7	CASSLESGLSYEQYF
TRBV30	TRBJ1-1	CAWSSQGIGEAFF
TRBV30	TRBJ1-4	CAWSVSLSGGEKLFF
TRBV5-1	TRBJ2-1	CASSLGGGGLAGGKQFF
TRBV5-4	TRBJ1-6	CASSLGATGGVSPLHF
TRBV28	TRBJ2-7	CASSLPFGTVDGKQYF
TRBV10-3	TRBJ2-7	CAISESGGEGEQYF
TRBV9	TRBJ2-1	CASSVMRGDNEQFF
TRBV7-2	TRBJ2-3	CASSPTTDTQYF
TRBV28	TRBJ1-5	CASRSQEGVAQPQHF
TRBV11-2	TRBJ1-1	CASSNYRGNTEAFF
TRBV6-5	TRBJ2-1	CASSNRVEQFF
TRBV12-5	TRBJ1-1	CASGFEDTEAFF
TRBV14	TRBJ2-2	CASSHRDRGYVGELFF
TRBV30	TRBJ2-1	CAWSGGPGLAPFF
TRBV18	TRBJ2-5	CASSPGHGETQYF
TRBV19	TRBJ1-1	CASSRVGRQPNTEAFF
TRBV5-6	TRBJ2-5	CASSFYGSPTQYF
TRBV29-1	TRBJ2-7	CSVRRSYEQYF
TRBV5-1	TRBJ2-1	CASSLLTGGVNEQFF
TRBV5-1	TRBJ2-3	CASSLGSGTGDTQYF
TRBV21-1	TRBJ1-5	CAQRAGTDQPQHF
TRBV6-5	TRBJ2-1	CASSSVSEQFF
TRBV28	TRBJ2-1	CASSLQREIYEQFF
TRBV6-5	TRBJ2-1	CASTPLTTSGNEQFF
TRBV5-1	TRBJ2-2	CASSLADIGNTGELFF
TRBV7-2	TRBJ2-7	CASSLYNEQYF
TRBV5-1	TRBJ2-3	CASSLEGGTQYF
TRBV5-4	TRBJ2-7	CASSSEGPGREQYF
TRBV11-3	TRBJ1-1	CASSPDREAFF
TRBV30	TRBJ1-2	CAWSGRPRSGYTF
TRBV30	TRBJ1-5	CAWSFNSNQPQHF
TRBV7-8	TRBJ2-3	CASSALERGADTQYF
TRBV19	TRBJ2-2	CASSSGTTNTGELFF
TRBV10-1	TRBJ2-3	CASSETSAGGRTDTQYF
TRBV29-1	TRBJ2-3	CSVADRVADTQYF
TRBV5-6	TRBJ2-5	CASSSRSGTETQYF
TRBV5-1	TRBJ1-5	CASSLEGHMGPQHF
TRBV6-5	TRBJ2-7	CASRETGTYEQYF
TRBV19	TRBJ2-1	CASSIMAGGPYNEQFF
TRBV9	TRBJ1-1	CASSGTGGTEAFF
TRBV28	TRBJ2-2	CASSSTGGSVELFF
TRBV7-8	TRBJ2-7	CASSFLQGAYEQYF
TRBV5-1	TRBJ2-2	CASSPPRQGFPGELFF
TRBV14	TRBJ2-5	CASSPGQLGETQYF
TRBV15	TRBJ1-2	CATSRVQQGKRGYTF
TRBV5-4	TRBJ2-2	CASSAAGLGANTGELFF
TRBV9	TRBJ2-1	CASSVTSGYNEQFF